This TCR beta chain was identified during a study of human T cells and chemical hapten exposure. Study results and caveats: No change in TCRs above 1 in 1000 frequency was produced by DPC sensitization.

This clonotype has just a few counts. The antigen is unknown. Time point meaning: pre-sensitization, week 0. Treatment given: therapeutic diphenylcyclopropenone sensitization with weekly scalp DPC. RNA extraction used unfractionated whole blood as the source of total RNA. Each cDNA molecule in the library carried unique molecular identifiers. Each CDR3 protein gets one entry after TCRdb re-called the RACE reads with MiXCR. The sample lists around 120,000 distinct CDR3 sequences, about 13% occurring once. The CDR3 extends over 13 amino acids. Germline CDR1 reads SQVTM; CDR2 reads ANQGSEA. V trimming: 7 bases; J trimming: 10 bases; junction bases outside the gene matches: 7.

The rearrangement uses TRBV29-1 and TRBJ2-1; the match to TRBD2 covers 13 bases. Sequenced material: whole blood, taken in connection with sensitization to the hapten diphenylcyclopropenone (DPC). This clonotype was sampled from a woman between 18 and 30 years old with alopecia areata. Some clones in this sample may be carry-over from other donors' samples. The CDR3 region has the DNA TGCAGCGCCAAACTAGCGGGGGGGCGGGAGCAGTTCTTC. As protein: CSAKLAGGREQFF.